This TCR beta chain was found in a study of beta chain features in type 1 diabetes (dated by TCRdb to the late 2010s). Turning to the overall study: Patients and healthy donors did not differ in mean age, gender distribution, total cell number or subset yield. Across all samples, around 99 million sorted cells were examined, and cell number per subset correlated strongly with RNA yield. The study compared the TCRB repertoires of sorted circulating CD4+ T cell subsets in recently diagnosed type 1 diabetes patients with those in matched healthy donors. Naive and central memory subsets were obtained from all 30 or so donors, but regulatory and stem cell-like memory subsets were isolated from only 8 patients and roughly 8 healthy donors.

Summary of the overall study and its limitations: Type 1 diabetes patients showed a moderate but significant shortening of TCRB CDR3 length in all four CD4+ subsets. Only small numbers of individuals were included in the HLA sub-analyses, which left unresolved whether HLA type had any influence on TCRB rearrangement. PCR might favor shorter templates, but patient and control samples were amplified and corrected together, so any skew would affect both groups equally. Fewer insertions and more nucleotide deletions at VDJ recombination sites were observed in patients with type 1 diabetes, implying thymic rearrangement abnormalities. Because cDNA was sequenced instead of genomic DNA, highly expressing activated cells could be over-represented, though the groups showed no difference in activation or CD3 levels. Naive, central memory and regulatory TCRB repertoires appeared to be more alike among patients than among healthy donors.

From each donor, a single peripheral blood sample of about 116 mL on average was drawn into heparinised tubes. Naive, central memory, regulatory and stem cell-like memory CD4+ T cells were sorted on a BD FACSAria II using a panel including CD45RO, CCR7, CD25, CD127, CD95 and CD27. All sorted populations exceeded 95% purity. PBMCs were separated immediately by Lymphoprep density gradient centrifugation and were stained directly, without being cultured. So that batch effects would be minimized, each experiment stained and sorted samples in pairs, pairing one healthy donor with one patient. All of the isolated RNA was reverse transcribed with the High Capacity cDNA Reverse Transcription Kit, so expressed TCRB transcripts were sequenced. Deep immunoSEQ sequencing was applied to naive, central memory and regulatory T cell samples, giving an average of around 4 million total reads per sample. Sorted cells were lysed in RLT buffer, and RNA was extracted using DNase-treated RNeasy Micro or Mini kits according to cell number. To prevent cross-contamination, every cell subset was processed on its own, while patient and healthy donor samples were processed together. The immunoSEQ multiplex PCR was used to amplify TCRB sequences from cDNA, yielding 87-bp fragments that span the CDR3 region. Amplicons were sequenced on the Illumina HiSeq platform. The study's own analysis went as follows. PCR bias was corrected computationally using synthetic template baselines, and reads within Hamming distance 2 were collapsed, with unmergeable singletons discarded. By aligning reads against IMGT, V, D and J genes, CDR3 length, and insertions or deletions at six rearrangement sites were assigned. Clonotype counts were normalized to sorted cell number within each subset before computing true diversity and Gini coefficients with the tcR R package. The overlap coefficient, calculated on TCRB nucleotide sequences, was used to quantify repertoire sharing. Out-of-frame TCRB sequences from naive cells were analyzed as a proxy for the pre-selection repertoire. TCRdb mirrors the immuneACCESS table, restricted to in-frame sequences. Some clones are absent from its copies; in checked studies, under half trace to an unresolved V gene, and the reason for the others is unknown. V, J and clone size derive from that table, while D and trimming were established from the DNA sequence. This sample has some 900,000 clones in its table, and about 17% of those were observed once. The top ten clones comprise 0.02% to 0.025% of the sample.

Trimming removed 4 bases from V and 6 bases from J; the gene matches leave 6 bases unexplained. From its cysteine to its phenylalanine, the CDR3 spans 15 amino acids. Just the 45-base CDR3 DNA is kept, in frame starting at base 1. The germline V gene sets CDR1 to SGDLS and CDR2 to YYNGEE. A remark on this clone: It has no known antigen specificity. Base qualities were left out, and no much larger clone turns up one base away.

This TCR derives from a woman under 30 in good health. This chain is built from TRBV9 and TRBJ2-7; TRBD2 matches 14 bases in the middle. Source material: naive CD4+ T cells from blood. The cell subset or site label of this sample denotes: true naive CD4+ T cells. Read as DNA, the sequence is TGTGCCAGCAGCCCAAGAGGACTAGCGGGAGGCGAGCAGTACTTC. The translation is CASSPRGLAGGEQYF.